Listed below are T cell receptor beta chains from one sample, sequenced in a study of blood T cell repertoires in COVID-19. The repertoire was sequenced with immunoSEQ multiplex PCR; TCRdb's copy has only in-frame clones and lacks some. Here the sample spans some 110,000 clones, 75% to 85% being singletons. Material for sequencing was peripheral blood. These TCRs come from a woman between 70 and 85 years old with acute or convalescent COVID-19. Both conserved end residues are part of each CDR3. A D gene is named only where the DNA matches it firmly. A clone size is listed for some rows: how often the clone was seen (once, few, many), or a class if it is expanded.

length: 17
V: TRBV13
size: .
D: .
J: TRBJ1-5
CDR3: CASSLLDAPGLHQPQHF
DNA: TGTGCCAGCAGCTTATTGGACGCACCTGGACTTCATCAGCCCCAGCATTTT

length: 17
V: TRBV7-2
size: once
D: .
J: TRBJ2-2
CDR3: CASSLYSPGAGTGELFF
DNA: TGTGCCAGCAGCTTATACAGCCCGGGAGCGGGCACCGGGGAGCTGTTTTTT

length: 13
V: TRBV7-9
size: .
D: .
J: TRBJ1-1
CDR3: CASSLGGKTEAFF
DNA: TGTGCCAGCAGCTTAGGAGGAAAAACTGAAGCTTTCTTT

length: 17
V: TRBV7-2
size: .
D: TRBD2
J: TRBJ2-5
CDR3: CASSGAGLAGGGETQYF
DNA: TGTGCCAGCAGCGGCGCGGGACTAGCGGGGGGCGGGGAGACCCAGTACTTC

length: 16
V: TRBV30
size: .
D: .
J: TRBJ1-1
CDR3: CAWSWVTDSWRVEAFF
DNA: TGTGCCTGGAGTTGGGTAACTGACAGCTGGAGGGTTGAAGCTTTCTTT

length: 17
V: TRBV11-3
size: .
D: .
J: TRBJ2-5
CDR3: CASSLREARLLRETQYF
DNA: TGTGCCAGCAGCTTAAGGGAGGCGCGACTCCTCCGAGAGACCCAGTACTTC

length: 15
V: TRBV11-3
size: .
D: TRBD2
J: TRBJ2-1
CDR3: CASSSGLAAYNEQFF
DNA: TGTGCCAGCAGCTCCGGACTAGCGGCCTACAATGAGCAGTTCTTC

length: 15
V: TRBV20-1
size: .
D: TRBD2
J: TRBJ2-3
CDR3: CSASDGAGAPDTQYF
DNA: TGCAGTGCTAGTGACGGAGCGGGAGCCCCAGATACGCAGTATTTT

length: 13
V: TRBV27
size: few
D: .
J: TRBJ1-5
CDR3: CASRGGGNQPQHF
DNA: TGTGCCAGCCGGGGTGGGGGGAATCAGCCCCAGCATTTT

length: 14
V: TRBV27
size: .
D: .
J: TRBJ2-1
CDR3: CASRPETGYNEQFF
DNA: TGTGCCAGCCGACCCGAAACAGGTTACAATGAGCAGTTCTTC

length: 13
V: TRBV5-1
size: .
D: .
J: TRBJ2-2
CDR3: CASSDSRGGELFF
DNA: TGCGCCAGCAGCGACTCTAGGGGAGGGGAGCTGTTTTTT

length: 15
V: TRBV7-7
size: .
D: TRBD1
J: TRBJ2-7
CDR3: CASSLGTGDVYEQYF
DNA: TGTGCTAGCAGCTTAGGGACAGGGGACGTATACGAGCAGTACTTC

length: 16
V: TRBV11-2
size: few
D: .
J: TRBJ1-1
CDR3: CASSLSLIGSNTEAFF
DNA: TGTGCCAGCAGCTTATCACTAATAGGTTCCAACACTGAAGCTTTCTTT

length: 13
V: TRBV6-1
size: .
D: .
J: TRBJ2-7
CDR3: CASSESASYEQYF
DNA: TGTGCCAGCAGTGAATCGGCTAGCTACGAGCAGTACTTC

length: 15
V: TRBV10-3
size: .
D: TRBD2
J: TRBJ2-7
CDR3: CAVSEGTSGSRGQYF
DNA: TGTGCCGTGAGTGAAGGGACTAGCGGGAGTAGGGGGCAGTACTTC

length: 12
V: TRBV5-4
size: .
D: TRBD1
J: TRBJ1-1
CDR3: CGAGGWGTEAFF
DNA: TGTGGGGCAGGGGGCTGGGGCACTGAAGCTTTCTTT

length: 11
V: TRBV20-1
size: .
D: .
J: TRBJ2-7
CDR3: CSARDNYEQYF
DNA: TGCAGTGCTAGGGACAACTACGAGCAGTACTTC

length: 14
V: TRBV24-1
size: once
D: TRBD1
J: TRBJ2-5
CDR3: CATSDSGQGETQYF
DNA: TGTGCCACCAGTGACTCCGGACAGGGAGAGACCCAGTACTTC

length: 11
V: TRBV19
size: .
D: .
J: TRBJ1-6
CDR3: CASSNQFTLHF
DNA: TGTGCCAGTAGTAATCAATTCACCCTCCACTTT

length: 13
V: TRBV10-2
size: .
D: .
J: TRBJ2-2
CDR3: CASSEVARGELFF
DNA: TGCGCCAGCAGTGAGGTGGCTCGCGGGGAGCTGTTTTTT

length: 16
V: TRBV11-3
size: .
D: .
J: TRBJ2-5
CDR3: CASSFSRGRGQETQYF
DNA: TGTGCCAGCAGCTTCTCGAGGGGGAGAGGGCAAGAGACCCAGTACTTC

length: 16
V: TRBV7-2
size: .
D: TRBD1
J: TRBJ1-2
CDR3: CASTLNLGQGHYGYTF
DNA: TGTGCCAGCACTCTCAATCTGGGACAGGGCCACTATGGCTACACCTTC

length: 17
V: TRBV4-1
size: .
D: TRBD2
J: TRBJ2-3
CDR3: CASSQEGGHPSTDTQYF
DNA: TGCGCCAGCAGCCAAGAGGGAGGGCATCCTAGCACAGATACGCAGTATTTT

length: 14
V: TRBV18
size: once
D: TRBD1
J: TRBJ1-5
CDR3: CASSLQGANQPQHF
DNA: TGTGCCAGCTCACTACAGGGGGCCAATCAGCCCCAGCATTTT

length: 15
V: TRBV15
size: .
D: .
J: TRBJ2-7
CDR3: CATSRVIQDNYEQYF
DNA: TGTGCCACCAGCAGAGTTATACAAGACAACTACGAGCAGTACTTC

length: 13
V: TRBV11-2
size: .
D: .
J: TRBJ2-7
CDR3: CASSLGHTYEQYF
DNA: TGTGCCAGCAGCTTAGGGCACACCTACGAGCAGTACTTC

length: 12
V: TRBV2
size: .
D: .
J: TRBJ2-7
CDR3: CASSLTGSEQYF
DNA: TGTGCCAGCAGCCTAACAGGAAGCGAGCAGTACTTC

length: 14
V: TRBV4-2
size: .
D: .
J: TRBJ2-3
CDR3: CASSQERVADTQYF
DNA: TGTGCCAGCAGCCAAGAACGGGTTGCAGATACGCAGTATTTT